The clone carrying this T cell receptor beta chain turned up a few times. This may stem from a read error, because a much larger clone lies one nucleotide away. The sample is drawn from a study of T cells in Graves' hyperthyroidism and ophthalmopathy. Researchers amplified the TCR beta CDR3 regions from RNA transcripts. The HTBI primer set served for first-round RT-PCR of the TCR CDR3. Via MiXCR, TCRdb re-called the multiplex PCR reads, giving one row per CDR3 protein. Seen here are around 390,000 distinct CDR3 sequences, roughly 15% observed once, and the top ten hold around a fifth. In germline, CDR1 is MDHEN, CDR2 SYDVKM. This CDR3 has 12 residues.

The TCR comes from a woman in her 30s with Graves' ophthalmopathy. The sequenced sample was blood. The chain couples TRBV28 to TRBJ1-3; the D is unclear. The CDR3, as DNA: TGTGCCATCAGTTTGGGCCTTGGGACCATATATTTT. It yields the protein CAISLGLGTIYF.